This T cell receptor beta chain was observed in a study of blood T cell repertoires in COVID-19 (dated by TCRdb to 2020 to 2022). The study in broad terms: Samples from collaborators originated in the United States, Italy and Spain and spanned both the acute and convalescent phases of COVID-19. The prospective study material was composed of cDNA or gDNA derived from T cells, B-cell-depleted T cells, or PBMCs. Subjects who had been exposed to COVID-19, were actively infected with it, or had recovered from it provided the deeply sampled blood TCRbeta repertoires that made up the dataset. The repertoires were made available in a free public database intended to serve as a resource for research on the immune response to SARS-CoV-2. The samples were drawn from the first 160 participants of the ongoing ImmuneRACE study and from 950 to 1,500 subjects provided by 6 global collaborators. Sample metadata almost always included a de-identified subject ID, COVID-19 status, age in years and sex. HLA class I and class II types, where available, came from metadata supplied by the sample provider rather than from assay-based typing.

Each collaborating institution followed its own protocols to collect whole blood in K2EDTA tubes. Collaborator samples were shipped for TCRbeta analysis as frozen whole blood, isolated PBMCs, or DNA extracted from either sample type. Broad study findings and their caveats: Clinical and demographic metadata were provided uncurated, with the amount varying by source and participant.

Worth noting for this clone: The antigen it binds to is not known. No per-base quality is available; no much larger clone lies one base away.

Including the terminal cysteine and phenylalanine, the CDR3 comprises 15 residues. Only CDR3 DNA is held: 45 bases, read in frame from base 1. The germline V gene (reference sequence) gives CDR1 as MNHEY and CDR2 as SMNVEV. V loses 5 bases at its end and J loses 2 bases; junction bases beyond the gene matches: 6. TCRbeta CDR3 regions were amplified from genomic DNA using the immunoSEQ Assay, a bias-controlled multiplex PCR. The source study handled its data this way. Within the assay, amplification of reference gene primers was used to estimate how many nucleated cells each sample contained. Sequence reads were collapsed and filtered to measure the absolute abundance of every unique TCRbeta CDR3 rearrangement. For each sample, productive Simpson clonality was calculated by taking the square root of Simpson's diversity index across productive rearrangements. Entries here come from immuneACCESS through TCRdb and include only in-frame sequences with V and J called. Some clones fail to appear in such tables; in the studies checked, an unresolved V gene covers under half of the shortfall, and the cause of the remainder is unknown. That table is the source of V, J and clone size, and D and trimming were worked out from the DNA. Here the sample has tens of thousands of clones; roughly 80% occur a single time. Jointly, the top ten make up 4.5% of the sample.

The receptor was isolated from a woman aged 55-69 years with acute or convalescent COVID-19. Recombination linked TRBV27 to TRBJ2-1; 7 of the junction bases match TRBD2. Sequenced input: peripheral blood. The CDR3 region reads CASSKWGGPYNEQFF. The bases are TGTGCCAGCAGTAAGTGGGGGGGACCCTACAATGAGCAGTTCTTC.